Following are 11 T cell receptor beta chains from one sample sequenced in a study of T cells after yellow fever vaccination. TCRdb re-derived calls from the 5' RACE reads in MiXCR, one entry per CDR3 protein. The profile shows under 600,000 distinct CDR3 sequences, just over 20% of them singletons. Sample: PBMCs, taken approximately 22 days after the first yellow fever vaccination. The source is a young man who received the YFV17D yellow fever vaccine.

The V call is TRBV6-1, the J call TRBJ1-4; 7 bases agree with TRBD1. J gave up 4 bases and V 6 bases, and 5 bases lay outside the gene matches. The CDR3 extends over 14 amino acids. Germline V gene data show CDR1 as MNHNS and CDR2 as SASEGT. The DNA for the CDR3 is TGTGCCAGCAGGGCGACAGGGAATAATGAAAAACTGTTTTTT. Amino acids: CASRATGNNEKLFF.

The rearrangement joins TRBV6-1 to TRBJ2-1; 8 bases are a match to TRBD2. Germline V gives CDR1 MNHNS, CDR2 SASEGT. Trimming removed 6 bases from V and 5 bases from J; junction bases left unmatched: 6. The CDR3 runs to 14 residues. The chain's CDR3 is CASRGRRGDNEQFF. For the CDR3, the DNA is TGTGCCAGCAGGGGACGGCGGGGGGACAATGAGCAGTTCTTC.

The V gene is TRBV5-5, the J gene TRBJ2-1, with 8 positions matching TRBD2. The CDR3 consists of 16 residues. The J segment lost 4 bases and the V segment lost 2 bases, leaving 8 bases of the junction unmatched. The germline gives CDR1 SGHKS, CDR2 YYEKEE (reference sequence). The CDR3 reads CASSLPRGAAYNEQFF. The CDR3 nucleotides read TGTGCCAGCAGCTTACCGCGGGGGGCCGCGTACAATGAGCAGTTCTTC.

The V gene is TRBV20-1, the J gene TRBJ1-4; the D gene is possibly TRBD1 (5 bases). Looked up from germline, CDR1 is DFQATT and CDR2 is SNEGSKA (reference sequence). The CDR3 loop spans 15 amino acids. Trimming removed 6 bases from V and 4 bases from J, with 18 bases in between. CDR3 amino acids: CSASGGLGINEKLFF. CDR3 nucleotides: TGCAGTGCCTCCGGGGGGTTGGGGATTAATGAAAAACTGTTTTTT.

The rearrangement uses TRBV4-1 and TRBJ2-7, with 9 bases lining up with TRBD1. CDR3 length: 15 residues. Germline values: CDR1 MGHRA, CDR2 YSYEKL. The ends lost 4 bases at V and 4 bases at J; junction bases unmatched: 8. The CDR3 nucleotides read TGCGCCAGCAGCCGGACTACCGGGACAGGGTACGAGCAGTACGTC. Its translation is CASSRTTGTGYEQYV.

The chain is built from TRBV6-2 or TRBV6-3 and TRBJ1-6; tentatively, D is TRBD1 (5 bases). Germline V gives CDR1 MNHEY, CDR2 SVGEGT. V gave up 2 bases and J gave up 9 bases, with 11 bases separating them. The CDR3 extends over 14 amino acids. The CDR3 nucleotides read TGTGCCAGCAGTTACAGACAGAACCCTTCACCCCTCCACTTT. This translates into CASSYRQNPSPLHF.

The rearrangement links TRBV7-9 to TRBJ2-5; D gene uncertain. The germline V and J ends were trimmed by 3 bases and 3 bases, with 8 bases remaining between them. Germline lookup yields CDR1 SEHNR and CDR2 FQNEAQ (reference sequence). This CDR3 region has 13 residues. The CDR3: CASSFFSEETQYF. CDR3 DNA: TGTGCCAGCAGCTTCTTTTCTGAAGAGACCCAGTACTTC.

The gene calls are TRBV7-2 and TRBJ1-2, with unresolved D. V was pared by 5 bases and J by 8 bases, with 15 bases between. CDR1 is SGHTA and CDR2 is FQGNSA in the germline V gene. This CDR3 region has 13 residues. CDR3 sequence reads: CASSPSRVEGYTF. CDR3 nucleotides: TGTGCCAGCAGCCCGTCAAGGGTGGAAGGCTACACCTTC.

V and J are TRBV28 and TRBJ2-7; 7 bases map to TRBD2. The junction had 4 bases not matched to a gene; V was cut back by 8 bases and J by 0 bases. Germline CDR1 and CDR2: MDHEN and SYDVKM. There are 13 residues in the CDR3. CDR3 sequence: CASGQRDSYEQYV. The DNA for the CDR3 is TGTGCCAGCGGGCAGCGGGACTCCTACGAGCAGTACGTC.

This clonotype was seen repeatedly, ten times or more. The V call is TRBV29-1, the J call TRBJ2-5; a possible D gene is TRBD1 (6 bases). Germline CDR1 is SQVTM and CDR2 is ANQGSEA. The CDR3 covers 12 residues. Between the trimmed V and J ends, which lost 3 bases and 4 bases, there was a span of 9 bases. CDR3 protein: CSVDRGTETQYF. For the CDR3, the DNA is TGCAGCGTTGACAGGGGAACAGAGACCCAGTACTTC.

Only a few counts were recorded for this clonotype. The chain joins TRBV29-1 to TRBJ1-6; D is unclear. From germline, CDR1 is SQVTM and CDR2 ANQGSEA. CDR3 length: 13 residues. This CDR3 is CACGHSYNSPLHF. The CDR3 nucleotides are TGCGCTTGTGGGCACTCCTATAATTCACCCCTCCACTTT.